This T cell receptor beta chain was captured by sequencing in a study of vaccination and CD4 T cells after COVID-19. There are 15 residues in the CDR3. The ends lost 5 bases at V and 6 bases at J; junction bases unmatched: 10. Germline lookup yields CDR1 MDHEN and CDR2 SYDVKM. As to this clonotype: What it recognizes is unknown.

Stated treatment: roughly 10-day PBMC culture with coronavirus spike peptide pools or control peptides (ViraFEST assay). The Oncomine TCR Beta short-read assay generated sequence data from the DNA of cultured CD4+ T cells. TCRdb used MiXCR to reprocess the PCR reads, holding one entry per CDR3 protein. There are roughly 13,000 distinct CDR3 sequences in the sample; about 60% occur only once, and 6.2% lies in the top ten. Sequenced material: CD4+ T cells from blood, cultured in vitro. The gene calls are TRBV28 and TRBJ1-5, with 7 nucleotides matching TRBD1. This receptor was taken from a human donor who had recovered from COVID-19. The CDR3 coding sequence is TGTGCCAGCAGTCCACCGGGACAGCTCTTTCAGCCCCAGCATTTT. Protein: CASSPPGQLFQPQHF.